The rows below give T cell receptor beta chains drawn from one sample of a study of cytomegalovirus exposure and HLA in healthy donors. The method was immunoSEQ multiplex PCR; TCRdb's version includes in-frame clones alone and lacks a portion of them. The sample holds about 110,000 clones, 82% seen once. What was sequenced was PBMCs. The receptors come from a man between 45 and 60 years old in good health and CMV-seronegative. Both conserved end residues are part of each CDR3. A D gene is named only where the DNA matches it firmly. Not all rows give a size; the values are once, few, many and, for expanded clones, a class.

TRBJ2-1	TRBD2	-	TRBV7-3	CASSPGGPNNEQFF	TGTGCCAGCAGCCCGGGGGGGCCGAACAATGAGCAGTTCTTC
TRBJ1-1	TRBD1	-	TRBV11-2	CASSYRQGWNTEAFF	TGTGCCAGCAGCTATCGACAGGGGTGGAACACTGAAGCTTTCTTT
TRBJ2-5	-	-	TRBV7-9	CASSSGTSQETQYF	TGTGCCAGCAGCTCCGGGACATCCCAAGAGACCCAGTACTTC
TRBJ2-1	-	-	TRBV5-4	CASSGWGVNEQFF	TGTGCCAGCAGCGGCTGGGGGGTTAATGAGCAGTTCTTC
TRBJ2-2	-	few	TRBV5-1	CASSSQGLGDTGELFF	TGCGCCAGCAGCTCCCAGGGGTTAGGGGACACCGGGGAGCTGTTTTTT
TRBJ1-3	TRBD1	-	TRBV7-7	CASSATGTGNTIYF	TGTGCCAGCAGCGCGACAGGGACTGGAAACACCATATATTTT
TRBJ2-5	-	-	TRBV4-2	CASSQDWGRQETQYF	TGTGCCAGCAGCCAAGATTGGGGGCGCCAAGAGACCCAGTACTTC
TRBJ2-7	TRBD1	-	TRBV9	CASSVESTGGLYEQYF	TGTGCCAGCAGCGTAGAATCGACAGGGGGTTTGTACGAGCAGTACTTC
TRBJ2-7	-	-	TRBV29-1	CSVSTGSHEQYF	TGCAGCGTTAGTACAGGGTCGCACGAGCAGTACTTC
TRBJ1-2	-	-	TRBV18	CASSLNAVRGYGYTF	TGTGCCAGCTCACTTAACGCTGTAAGGGGCTATGGCTACACCTTC
TRBJ2-3	TRBD2	-	TRBV5-1	CASSLGVAGGAHTDTQYF	TGCGCCAGCAGCTTGGGGGTAGCGGGGGGTGCTCACACAGATACGCAGTATTTT
TRBJ1-3	TRBD1	-	TRBV2	CASTTDRDGNTIYF	TGTGCCAGCACCACGGACAGGGATGGAAACACCATATATTTT